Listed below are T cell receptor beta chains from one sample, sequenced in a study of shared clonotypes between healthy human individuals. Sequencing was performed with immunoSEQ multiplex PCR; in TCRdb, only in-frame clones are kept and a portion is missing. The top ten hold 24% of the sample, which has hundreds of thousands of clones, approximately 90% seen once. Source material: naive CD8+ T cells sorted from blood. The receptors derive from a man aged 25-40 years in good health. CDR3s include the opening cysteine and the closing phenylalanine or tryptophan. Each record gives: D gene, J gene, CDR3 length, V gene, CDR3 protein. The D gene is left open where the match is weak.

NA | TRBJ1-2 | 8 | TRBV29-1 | CSVGAGLF
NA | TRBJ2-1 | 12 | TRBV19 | CASSIGYNEQFF
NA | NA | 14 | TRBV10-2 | CASSEYQGGYEQYF
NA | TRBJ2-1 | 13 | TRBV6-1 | CASSAGPDNEQFF
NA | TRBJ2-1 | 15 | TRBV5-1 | CASSLAIGGGNEQFF
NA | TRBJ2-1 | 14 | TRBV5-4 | CACSEGGLDNEQFF
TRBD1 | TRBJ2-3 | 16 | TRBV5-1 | CASSSTDRGPADTQYF
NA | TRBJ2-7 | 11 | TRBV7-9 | CASSARGEQYF
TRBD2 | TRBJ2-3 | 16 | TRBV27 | CASSLSGGRGTDTQYF
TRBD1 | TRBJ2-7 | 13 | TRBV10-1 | CASSDGQGTGQYF
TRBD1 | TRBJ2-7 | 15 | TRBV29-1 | CSVEVGDRASYEQYF
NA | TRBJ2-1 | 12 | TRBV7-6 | CASSSKVDEQFF
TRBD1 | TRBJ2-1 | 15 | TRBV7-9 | CASSRPGQSYNEQFF
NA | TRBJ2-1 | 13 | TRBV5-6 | CASGMGLYNEQFF
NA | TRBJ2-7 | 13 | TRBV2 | CASSRGAAYEQYF
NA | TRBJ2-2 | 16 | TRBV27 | CASSSPLLLLSGELFF
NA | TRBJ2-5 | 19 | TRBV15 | CATSRDYPQDYTHKETQYF
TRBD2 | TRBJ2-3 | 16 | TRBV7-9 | CASSLVTSGYTDTQYF
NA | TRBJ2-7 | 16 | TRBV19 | CASSISGGGPSYEQYF
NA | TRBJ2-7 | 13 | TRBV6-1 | CASTGVLPYEQYF
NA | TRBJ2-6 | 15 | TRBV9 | CASSVESSGANVLTF
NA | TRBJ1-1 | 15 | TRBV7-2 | CASSDPIGLNTEAFF
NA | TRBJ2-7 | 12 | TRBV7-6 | CASSSTSYEQYF